A selection of T cell receptor beta chains follows, all from one sample in a study of blood T cell repertoires in COVID-19. Produced via immunoSEQ multiplex PCR; TCRdb's table is partial and in-frame only. Found here are roughly 500,000 clones, 70% to 90% of them singletons; the top ten hold approximately 2%. The sequencing sample was made of PBMCs or T cells enriched from blood (not recorded which). These receptors came from a middle-aged woman who had recovered from COVID-19. Each CDR3 is given with its conserved first and last residue. The order of the fields is J gene, D gene, V gene, clone size, CDR3 protein, CDR3 DNA. A D gene is named only where the DNA matches it firmly. Where a row states a size, it is once, few, many or the class of an expanded clone; other rows omit it.

J gene: TRBJ2-7; D gene: NA; V gene: TRBV18; clone size: once; CDR3 protein: CASSPMGGALGVGQYF; CDR3 DNA: TGTGCCAGCTCACCTATGGGGGGGGCGCTCGGCGTTGGGCAGTACTTC
J gene: TRBJ2-2; D gene: TRBD2; V gene: TRBV6-4; clone size: NA; CDR3 protein: CASSGGLGTNTGELFF; CDR3 DNA: TGTGCCAGCAGTGGAGGACTAGGGACCAACACCGGGGAGCTGTTTTTT
J gene: TRBJ2-7; D gene: NA; V gene: TRBV27; clone size: once; CDR3 protein: CASSSPYEQYF; CDR3 DNA: TGTGCCAGCAGTTCTCCTTACGAGCAGTACTTC
J gene: TRBJ1-1; D gene: TRBD1; V gene: TRBV27; clone size: NA; CDR3 protein: CASSRMDWTGARNTEAFF; CDR3 DNA: TGTGCCAGCAGTAGGATGGATTGGACAGGGGCTCGGAACACTGAAGCTTTCTTT
J gene: TRBJ2-1; D gene: NA; V gene: TRBV4-3; clone size: NA; CDR3 protein: CASSQGRGRANEQFF; CDR3 DNA: TGCGCCAGCAGCCAAGGTCGAGGCAGGGCCAATGAGCAGTTCTTC
J gene: TRBJ2-7; D gene: NA; V gene: TRBV7-2; clone size: NA; CDR3 protein: CASSLAGTRYEQYF; CDR3 DNA: TGTGCCAGCAGCTTAGCCGGGACTCGCTACGAGCAGTACTTC
J gene: TRBJ2-2; D gene: TRBD2; V gene: TRBV10-1; clone size: NA; CDR3 protein: CASSEGREGIYTGSLFF; CDR3 DNA: TGCGCCAGCAGTGAGGGGCGGGAGGGTATATACACCGGGTCGCTGTTTTTT
J gene: TRBJ1-3; D gene: TRBD1; V gene: TRBV18; clone size: NA; CDR3 protein: CASSLQGWTGAGNTIYF; CDR3 DNA: TGTGCCAGCTCACTCCAGGGATGGACAGGGGCAGGAAACACCATATATTTT
J gene: TRBJ2-1; D gene: NA; V gene: TRBV2; clone size: NA; CDR3 protein: CASSSSRGGYNEQFF; CDR3 DNA: TGTGCCAGCAGTTCGTCAAGGGGCGGATACAATGAGCAGTTCTTC
J gene: TRBJ2-3; D gene: TRBD2; V gene: TRBV7-9; clone size: NA; CDR3 protein: CASSPPSGSLTDTQYF; CDR3 DNA: TGTGCCAGCAGCCCTCCTAGCGGGAGCCTCACAGATACGCAGTATTTT
J gene: TRBJ2-7; D gene: NA; V gene: TRBV28; clone size: NA; CDR3 protein: CASYSGTRGYEQYF; CDR3 DNA: TGTGCCAGCTATTCCGGGACACGGGGCTACGAGCAGTACTTC
J gene: TRBJ2-7; D gene: TRBD1; V gene: TRBV24-1; clone size: NA; CDR3 protein: CATSDSGTGGAYEQYF; CDR3 DNA: TGTGCCACCAGTGATTCCGGAACAGGGGGCGCCTACGAGCAGTACTTC
J gene: TRBJ1-1; D gene: NA; V gene: TRBV19; clone size: NA; CDR3 protein: CASSIVGGRAEAFF; CDR3 DNA: TGTGCCAGTAGTATAGTTGGGGGGAGGGCTGAAGCTTTCTTT
J gene: TRBJ2-7; D gene: TRBD2; V gene: TRBV3-1/TRBV3-2; clone size: NA; CDR3 protein: CASSRAGGPRPYEQYF; CDR3 DNA: TGTGCCAGCAGCCGTGCGGGAGGGCCTCGACCCTACGAGCAGTACTTC
J gene: TRBJ2-1; D gene: TRBD2; V gene: TRBV9; clone size: NA; CDR3 protein: CASSVASGHEQFF; CDR3 DNA: TGTGCCAGCAGCGTGGCTAGCGGGCATGAGCAGTTCTTC
J gene: TRBJ2-2; D gene: NA; V gene: TRBV15; clone size: once; CDR3 protein: CATSRDHQKTNTGELFF; CDR3 DNA: TGTGCCACCAGCAGAGATCACCAGAAAACGAACACCGGGGAGCTGTTTTTT
J gene: TRBJ2-4; D gene: TRBD2; V gene: TRBV5-4; clone size: NA; CDR3 protein: CASSGGEAGGADIQYF; CDR3 DNA: TGTGCCAGCAGCGGGGGAGAGGCGGGAGGAGCGGACATTCAGTACTTC
J gene: TRBJ2-1; D gene: NA; V gene: TRBV24-1; clone size: NA; CDR3 protein: CATSDNTDNEQFF; CDR3 DNA: TGTGCCACCAGTGATAATACAGACAATGAGCAGTTCTTC
J gene: TRBJ1-4; D gene: NA; V gene: TRBV7-9; clone size: NA; CDR3 protein: CASSSYRVDNEKLFF; CDR3 DNA: TGTGCCAGCAGCTCATACAGGGTTGATAATGAAAAACTGTTTTTT
J gene: TRBJ1-5; D gene: TRBD1; V gene: TRBV15; clone size: NA; CDR3 protein: CATSGLPGQIRQPQHF; CDR3 DNA: TGTGCCACCAGCGGTTTACCGGGACAGATCCGTCAGCCCCAGCATTTT